One and the same sample provided the 14 T cell receptor beta chains below, sequenced in a study of blood T cell repertoires in COVID-19. Libraries were prepared by immunoSEQ multiplex PCR; TCRdb keeps only in-frame clonotypes and omits some of them. The profile shows approximately 380,000 clones, approximately 90% of them singletons. Input material: PBMCs or T cells enriched from blood (not recorded which). The receptors originated from a woman in her thirties or forties who had been exposed to COVID-19.

The genes are TRBV7-6 and TRBJ1-1; possible D gene TRBD1, 6 bases. The CDR3 is 16 residues long. V lost 8 bases and J lost 0, with 19 bases in between. The germline gives CDR1 SGHVS, CDR2 FNYEAQ. The CDR3 here is CASEARDTQMNTEAFF. CDR3 sequence (DNA): TGTGCCAGCGAAGCTAGGGACACACAAATGAACACTGAAGCTTTCTTT.

This clone was detected once. The same CDR3 arises from other DNA sequences in this sample as well. The rearrangement joins TRBV19 to TRBJ2-7; weak D call: TRBD2 (6 bases). V was pared by 7 bases and J by 2 bases, with 12 bases between. CDR1 is LNHDA, CDR2 SQIVND, per germline (reference sequence). The CDR3 is made up of 13 amino acids. The CDR3 DNA reads as TGTGCCAGTAAAGGGACTGGGGCCTACGAGCAGTACTTC. It codes for CASKGTGAYEQYF.

In this sample, this clone turned up many times. The chain joins TRBV5-1 to TRBJ1-2; tentative D call: TRBD1 (5 bases). Germline CDR1 SGHRS, CDR2 YFSETQ. Between the trimmed V and J ends, which lost 5 bases and 3 bases, there was a span of 11 bases. The CDR3 is 13 residues long. The CDR3 here is CASRYGTDYGYTF. The DNA for the CDR3 is TGCGCCAGCAGATACGGGACTGACTATGGCTACACCTTC. Using reference TRBV5-1 and TRBJ1-2 for the parts outside the CDR3, the full variable domain is KAGVTQTPRYLIKTRGQQVTLSCSPISGHRSVSWYQQTPGQGLQFLFEYFSETQRNKGNFPGRFSGRQFSNSRSEMNVSTLELGDSALYLCASRYGTDYGYTFGSGTRLTVV.

This chain uses TRBV11-3 with TRBJ2-4; maybe TRBD1 (5 bases). The V gene's germline CDR1 is SGHNT and CDR2 YENEEA. The CDR3 has 16 residues. Between the trimmed V and J ends, which lost 1 base and 0 bases, there was a span of 10 bases. Here the CDR3 reads CASSLARTIAKNIQYF. In nucleotides, the CDR3 is TGTGCCAGCAGCTTAGCACGGACAATAGCCAAAAACATTCAGTACTTC.

On this clone: Other DNA sequences in the same sample also yield this CDR3. The chain uses TRBV7-2 and TRBJ1-5; the D gene is possibly TRBD1 (5 bases). The V end was cut by 1 base, the J end by 6 bases, with 7 bases between. CDR3 length: 13 amino acids. The germline CDR1 and CDR2 sequences are SGHTA and FQGNSA. The CDR3 is CASSLGGGQPQHF. The CDR3 nucleotides are TGTGCCAGCAGCTTAGGGGGGGGTCAGCCCCAGCATTTT.

V usage is TRBV9 and J usage is TRBJ1-2; a possible D gene is TRBD1 (6 bases). CDR1 is SGDLS and CDR2 is YYNGEE in the germline V gene. This CDR3 spans 13 amino acids. V lost 0 bases and J 5 bases, leaving 8 bases between the germline ends. DNA for the CDR3: TGTGCCAGCAGCGTAGCACAGGGTTATGGCTACACCTTC. Protein sequence: CASSVAQGYGYTF.

The chain combines TRBV30 with TRBJ1-1; TRBD1 agrees at 7 bases. Germline trimming cut 4 bases from V and 12 bases from J; bases unmatched to any gene: 17. The CDR3 is 14 residues long. From germline, CDR1 is GTSNPN and CDR2 SVGIG (reference sequence). The CDR3 DNA reads as TGTGCCTGGAATTCAGCCCTTCCACAGGGGAAGACTTTCTTT. Its protein product is CAWNSALPQGKTFF.

The chain employs TRBV19 and TRBJ1-1; D is possibly TRBD1 (5 bases). Germline values: CDR1 LNHDA, CDR2 SQIVND (reference sequence). CDR3 size: 12 residues. V was trimmed by 0 bases and J by 10 bases, leaving 9 bases between them. The CDR3 nucleotides read TGTGCCAGTAGTATAGACGGGGGTACAGCTTTCTTT. Its protein is CASSIDGGTAFF. Based on the CDR3 plus reference TRBV19 and TRBJ1-1, the full variable domain is DGGITQSPKYLFRKEGQNVTLSCEQNLNHDAMYWYRQDPGQGLRLIYYSQIVNDFQKGDIAEGYSVSREKKESFPLTVTSAQKNPTAFYLCASSIDGGTAFFGQGTRLTVV.

V usage is TRBV5-1 and J usage is TRBJ2-7; D possibly corresponds to TRBD2 (6 bases). Between the trimmed V and J ends, which lost 3 bases and 3 bases, there was a span of 7 bases. The CDR3 extends over 12 amino acids. Per germline, CDR1 SGHRS and CDR2 YFSETQ. For the CDR3, the DNA is TGCGCCAGCAGCTCGGAGGGCTACGAGCAGTACTTC. It is translated as CASSSEGYEQYF.

The chain has TRBV6-5 and TRBJ1-1, with D tentatively TRBD1 (5 bases). In germline, CDR1 is MNHEY, CDR2 SVGAGI. CDR3 length: 12 amino acids. The V and J ends lost 8 bases and 7 bases respectively, with 14 bases between them. CDR3 protein: CASGKTVFEAFF. DNA of the CDR3: TGTGCCAGCGGAAAGACAGTCTTTGAAGCTTTCTTT.

The chain is built from TRBV2 and TRBJ1-4, with 7 bases identical to TRBD1. Germline V gene lookup returns CDR1 SNHLY and CDR2 FYNNEI. The J segment lost 4 bases and the V segment lost 7 bases, leaving 6 bases of the junction unmatched. This CDR3 has 14 amino acids. The chain's CDR3 is CASIKGAFNEKLFF. The CDR3 nucleotides are TGTGCCAGCATTAAGGGGGCCTTTAATGAAAAACTGTTTTTT.

In DNA, the CDR3 is TGTGCCAGCTCACCGCTGGGCAGGGGGCGAGGGAACACTGAAGCTTTCTTT. Amino acids: CASSPLGRGRGNTEAFF. The chain joins TRBV18 to TRBJ1-1; 8 bases are shared with TRBD1. The CDR3 runs 17 residues. The V and J ends lost 3 bases and 1 base, in that order; junction bases with no gene match: 10. Germline CDR1 reads KGHSH; CDR2 reads LQKENI.

This clone was recorded once. V gene TRBV6-4 combines with J gene TRBJ1-2, with 10 nucleotides matching TRBD1. V was clipped by 5 bases and J by 6 bases; unmatched bases: 12. The CDR3 loop spans 16 amino acids. Germline V CDR1 and CDR2: MRHNA, SNTAGT. CDR3 region: CASSSLAGTGVDGYTF. CDR3 in DNA: TGTGCCAGCAGTTCTCTGGCCGGGACAGGGGTGGATGGCTACACCTTC.

The chain uses TRBV5-4 and TRBJ1-1; 9 bases map to TRBD1. The V gene's germline CDR1 is SGHNT and CDR2 YYREEE (reference sequence). The ends lost 4 bases at V and 1 base at J; junction bases unmatched: 2. The CDR3 loop spans 14 amino acids. CDR3 coding DNA: TGTGCCAGCAGCCGACAGGGGGGGAACACTGAAGCTTTCTTT. Encoded protein: CASSRQGGNTEAFF.